This TCR beta chain stems from a study of cytomegalovirus exposure and HLA in healthy donors. Overall study results and limits: Under in vitro conditions, a few CMV-associated chains were confirmed as specific for CMV antigens. The dataset shows that most TCR sequences were rare, while some public TCRs occurred in many donors.

The donors were part of the validation cohort, which consisted of under 150 subjects and was separate from the first cohort of 666 subjects. This clone occurred once. Its antigen is currently unknown. CDR1 MNHNS and CDR2 SASEGT come from the germline V gene. The CDR3 is 15 amino acids. Trimming removed 4 bases at V and 4 bases at J, with 16 bases between. The table came from immunoSEQ multiplex PCR; TCRdb's copy has only in-frame clones and leaves some out. There are about 54,000 clones in the sample; roughly 87% occur only once, and 7.5% to 9.5% lies in the top ten. The clonotype comes from a woman aged 18-30 years in good health and CMV-seropositive. This chain uses TRBV6-1 with TRBJ1-2, with D possibly matching TRBD1 (5 bases). Source material: PBMCs. The CDR3 sequence is CASSVEGRGSYGYTF. In DNA form, the CDR3 reads TGTGCCAGCAGTGTCGAAGGGAGGGGTAGCTATGGCTACACCTTC.